A single sample is the source of the 32 T cell receptor beta chains below, sequenced in a study of T cells in localized non-small cell lung cancer. Produced via immunoSEQ multiplex PCR; TCRdb's table is partial and in-frame only. This sample has around 35,000 clones, with 93% found just once. The sample in question was peripheral blood, obtained before any cancer treatment. The receptor source for this set is a female donor over 55 with stage I lung adenocarcinoma.

The chain recombines TRBV10-3 with TRBJ2-3, with 7 bases aligning to TRBD2. There are 13 residues in the CDR3. The V and J ends lost 6 bases and 2 bases, in that order; junction bases with no gene match: 2. Germline values: CDR1 ENHRY, CDR2 SYGVKD. In nucleotides, the CDR3 is TGTGCCATCAGAGGGACTAACACAGATACGCAGTATTTT. It codes for CAIRGTNTDTQYF.

The V and J genes are TRBV2 and TRBJ1-2; perhaps TRBD1 as D (5 bases). CDR3 length: 14 amino acids. Germline V gene lookup returns CDR1 SNHLY and CDR2 FYNNEI. The V end was cut by 6 bases, the J end by 6 bases, with 17 bases between. In DNA form, the CDR3 reads TGTGCCAGCAGACTTCAGGGACTGGGGCATGGCTACACCTTC. Its protein is CASRLQGLGHGYTF.

The chain has TRBV4-3 and TRBJ2-1, with D possibly matching TRBD1 (5 bases). The ends were cut back, 5 bases at V and 1 base at J, with 9 bases in the middle. Germline V gene data show CDR1 as LGHNA and CDR2 as YSLEER. The CDR3 loop spans 14 amino acids. The CDR3 DNA follows: TGCGCCAGCAGCGGGGCACATTCCTACAATGAGCAGTTCTTC. Translated, it gives CASSGAHSYNEQFF.

This chain uses TRBV28 with TRBJ1-5, with a weak D call TRBD1 (6 bases). Germline V lookup: CDR1 MDHEN, CDR2 SYDVKM. CDR3 length: 15 amino acids. V was pared by 6 bases and J by 1 base, with 13 bases between. CDR3 sequence reads: CASSRTQGSNQPQHF. The CDR3 nucleotides read TGTGCCAGCAGCCGAACCCAGGGGAGCAATCAGCCCCAGCATTTT.

This clone was recorded only once. The chain links TRBV28 to TRBJ1-1; D ambiguous. With 4 bases removed from V and 3 bases from J, the gap between germline ends came to 12 bases. The CDR3 is 14 amino acids. In germline, CDR1 is MDHEN, CDR2 SYDVKM. The CDR3, as DNA: TGTGCCAGCAGTTCCCATAGCGGGGACACTGAAGCTTTCTTT. This translates into CASSSHSGDTEAFF.

This chain connects TRBV30 to TRBJ2-7; D remains ambiguous. The CDR3 is 13 amino acids. CDR1 is GTSNPN, CDR2 SVGIG, per germline (reference sequence). V lost 1 base and J 2 bases, leaving 9 bases between the germline ends. CDR3 loop: CAWSGAQAYEQYF. The CDR3 DNA sequence: TGTGCCTGGAGTGGGGCCCAGGCCTACGAGCAGTACTTC.

This clone turned up a few times. The chain has TRBV30 and TRBJ1-2; D uncertain. Deletions cut 2 bases from V and 1 base from J, with 5 bases between. The CDR3 extends over 12 amino acids. The germline V gene has CDR1 GTSNPN and CDR2 SVGIG (reference sequence). The CDR3 DNA reads TGTGCCTGGAGTCAAAATAACTATGGCTACACCTTC. Translated, it gives CAWSQNNYGYTF.

As DNA, the CDR3 is TGTGCCAGCAGCTTACATGGACAGGGAGGAACCGGGGAGCTGTTTTTT. Encoded protein: CASSLHGQGGTGELFF. This chain links TRBV11-3 with TRBJ2-2, with TRBD1 identical over 8 bases. From germline, CDR1 is SGHNT and CDR2 YENEEA. The CDR3 consists of 16 residues. Trimming removed 2 bases from V and 5 bases from J; junction bases left unmatched: 7.

The chain links TRBV11-3 to TRBJ1-3; D remains ambiguous. The CDR3 loop spans 16 amino acids. V lost 1 base and J lost 0, with 10 bases in between. Looked up from germline, CDR1 is SGHNT and CDR2 is YENEEA. CDR3 DNA sequence: TGTGCCAGCAGCTTAGGGGCTACGAGCTCTGGAAACACCATATATTTT. Its protein is CASSLGATSSGNTIYF.

The rearrangement uses TRBV19 and TRBJ2-2; D assignment may be TRBD1 or TRBD2 (6 bases each). Germline V lookup: CDR1 LNHDA, CDR2 SQIVND (reference sequence). The V end was cut by 0 bases, the J end by 0 bases, with 14 bases between. This CDR3 comprises 18 residues. The CDR3 DNA sequence: TGTGCCAGTAGTATAGATCTTGGGGGGCTCACGAACACCGGGGAGCTGTTTTTT. Its translation: CASSIDLGGLTNTGELFF. Together with reference TRBV19 and TRBJ2-2, the CDR3 gives the full variable domain: DGGITQSPKYLFRKEGQNVTLSCEQNLNHDAMYWYRQDPGQGLRLIYYSQIVNDFQKGDIAEGYSVSREKKESFPLTVTSAQKNPTAFYLCASSIDLGGLTNTGELFFGEGSRLTVL.

CDR3 sequence (DNA): TGTGCCAGTACCCCAAGGGCCTACGAGCAGTACTTC. This gives the protein CASTPRAYEQYF. This sequence joins TRBV19 and TRBJ2-7; D unclear. From germline, CDR1 is LNHDA and CDR2 SQIVND (reference sequence). The CDR3 is made up of 12 amino acids. With 7 bases removed from V and 2 bases from J, the gap between germline ends came to 9 bases.

In this sample, this clone turned up once. V and J are TRBV19 and TRBJ2-6; 8 bases are shared with TRBD1. The length of the CDR3 is 19 residues. Looked up from germline, CDR1 is LNHDA and CDR2 is SQIVND (reference sequence). The V and J ends lost 2 bases and 0 bases, in that order; junction bases with no gene match: 9. The CDR3 here is CASSIKSGQGLSGANVLTF. CDR3 nucleotides: TGTGCCAGTAGTATAAAGTCCGGACAGGGACTCTCTGGGGCCAACGTCCTGACTTTC.

This clone was counted between two and nine times. The rearrangement links TRBV2 to TRBJ1-3; TRBD1 is a possible D gene (6 bases). Trimming removed 7 bases from V and 9 bases from J, with 16 bases in between. Germline-derived CDR1 and CDR2 are SNHLY and FYNNEI. There are 13 residues in the CDR3. The CDR3 DNA follows: TGTGCCAGCACGCCTGTGTCCAGGGGCACCATATATTTT. Its protein product is CASTPVSRGTIYF.

This clone was found once. The J gene is TRBJ2-5, the V gene TRBV7-2; 7 positions match TRBD1. Germline V gene sequence: CDR1 SGHTA, CDR2 FQGNSA. The CDR3 runs to 13 residues. V was pared by 10 bases and J by 1 base, with 6 bases of the junction left unmatched. In DNA, the CDR3 is TGTGCCACCAACGACAGGGTCCAAGAGACCCAGTACTTC. Translated: CATNDRVQETQYF.

The rearrangement uses TRBV28 and TRBJ2-1, with 8 positions matching TRBD2. The CDR3 contains 16 residues. Germline-derived CDR1 and CDR2 are MDHEN and SYDVKM. V dropped 7 bases and J dropped 6; count of bases not matched to a gene: 14. The CDR3 coding sequence is TGTGCCAGCACCGAAGCGGGAGTCGCTAACCGCAATGAGCAGTTCTTC. This codes for CASTEAGVANRNEQFF.

This clone was counted only a few times. The V and J genes are TRBV5-1 and TRBJ1-2; 7 nucleotides match TRBD1. The CDR3 sequence is 15 residues long. Trimming at V came to 3 bases and at J to 6 bases, leaving 11 bases not matched to a gene. Germline CDR1 SGHRS, CDR2 YFSETQ. CDR3 sequence (DNA): TGCGCCAGCAGCTGGACTCCACAGGGGAGGGATGGCTACACCTTC. This gives the protein CASSWTPQGRDGYTF.

The CDR3 here is CASSSAGGDTQYF. In nucleotides, the CDR3 is TGTGCCAGCAGCTCCGCGGGCGGGGATACGCAGTATTTT. V and J are TRBV11-3 and TRBJ2-3; tentative D call: TRBD2 (5 bases). Germline CDR1 reads SGHNT; CDR2 reads YENEEA. Trimming cost V 4 bases and J 6 bases, with 11 bases left between them. The length of the CDR3 is 13 residues.

V and J are TRBV30 and TRBJ2-3; 8 bases map to TRBD2. The CDR3 consists of 14 residues. Trimming at V came to 0 bases and at J to 6 bases, leaving 5 bases not matched to a gene. CDR1 and CDR2 from the germline V gene are GTSNPN and SVGIG (reference sequence). DNA for the CDR3: TGTGCCTGGAGTGTCGGGGGGGGCAAGGATACGCAGTATTTT. The encoded protein is CAWSVGGGKDTQYF.

The chain links TRBV9 to TRBJ2-1; 10 bases are a match to TRBD2. J lost 3 bases, V lost 4 bases, and 4 bases had no gene match. Per germline, CDR1 SGDLS and CDR2 YYNGEE. The CDR3 loop spans 15 amino acids. The CDR3 region is CASSTTSGNYNEQFF. DNA of the CDR3: TGTGCCAGCAGCACCACTAGCGGGAACTACAATGAGCAGTTCTTC.

The chain joins TRBV10-3 to TRBJ2-3; D is perhaps TRBD1 (8 bases). The length of the CDR3 is 15 residues. In germline, CDR1 is ENHRY, CDR2 SYGVKD. V lost 9 bases and J 7 bases, leaving 23 bases between the germline ends. CDR3 nucleotides: TGTGCCATGCTGGACGGACAGGGAGGGCGGAATACGCAGTATTTT. Its translation: CAMLDGQGGRNTQYF.

The chain links TRBV18 to TRBJ2-3; 8 bases line up with TRBD2. This CDR3 comprises 15 residues. The germline V gene has CDR1 KGHSH and CDR2 LQKENI. The V segment lost 2 bases and the J segment 1 base; nucleotides outside the gene matches: 2. The CDR3 DNA reads TGTGCCAGCTCACCAACAGCGGGGGGCACAGATACGCAGTATTTT. It translates to CASSPTAGGTDTQYF.

The genes are TRBV5-1 and TRBJ2-5; 11 bases are a match to TRBD2. This CDR3 comprises 16 residues. V shed 4 bases and J 4 bases; nucleotides not matched to a gene: 9. Germline V lookup: CDR1 SGHRS, CDR2 YFSETQ. The CDR3 sequence: CASSPIPTSGRETQYF. The CDR3 DNA follows: TGCGCCAGCAGCCCGATTCCAACTAGCGGGAGAGAGACCCAGTACTTC.

This chain connects TRBV29-1 to TRBJ1-5, with unresolved D. V lost 4 bases to trimming and J lost 5 bases, with 6 bases between them. Germline assignment: CDR1 SQVTM and CDR2 ANQGSEA. The CDR3 is made up of 11 amino acids. The CDR3 DNA sequence: TGCAGCGTTGGATTCGATCAGCCCCAGCATTTT. Translated, it gives CSVGFDQPQHF.

The chain joins TRBV19 to TRBJ1-5; D perhaps matches TRBD1 (5 bases). V lost 3 bases to trimming and J lost 4 bases, with 10 bases between them. The CDR3 runs to 14 residues. The V gene's germline CDR1 is LNHDA and CDR2 SQIVND (reference sequence). The CDR3 DNA reads TGTGCCAGTAGTATTCCGACAGCAAATCAGCCCCAGCATTTT. Its protein is CASSIPTANQPQHF.

The chain couples TRBV7-9 to TRBJ2-5; tentatively, D is TRBD1 or TRBD2 (5 bases each). Trimming removed 1 base at V and 5 bases at J, with 20 bases between. The CDR3 totals 17 residues. The germline CDR1 and CDR2 sequences are SEHNR and FQNEAQ (reference sequence). CDR3 sequence: CASSLVGDRQSRETQYF. CDR3 in DNA: TGTGCCAGCAGCTTAGTTGGGGACCGTCAAAGTCGGGAGACCCAGTACTTC.

The chain uses TRBV30 and TRBJ2-2; D remains unclear. Trimming removed 0 bases from V and 7 bases from J, with 9 bases in between. There are 13 residues in the CDR3. Germline CDR1 GTSNPN, CDR2 SVGIG (reference sequence). CDR3 amino acids: CAWSVHLDGELFF. In DNA form, the CDR3 reads TGTGCCTGGAGTGTACATCTGGACGGGGAGCTGTTTTTT.

This rearrangement joins TRBV28 to TRBJ2-1; D is possibly TRBD2 (5 bases). V shed 2 bases and J shed 6 bases, with 23 bases lying between them. CDR3 length equals 18 residues. The germline V gene has CDR1 MDHEN and CDR2 SYDVKM. CDR3 DNA sequence: TGTGCCAGCAGTTTAAAAATTCAGAGGGATGGCGGTCGCAATGAGCAGTTCTTC. Encoded protein: CASSLKIQRDGGRNEQFF.

This clone was observed a single time. The chain is built from TRBV4-3 and TRBJ1-1; D ambiguous. Germline CDR1 is LGHNA and CDR2 is YSLEER. This CDR3 spans 15 amino acids. Trimming removed 4 bases at V and 0 bases at J, with 12 bases between. Here the CDR3 reads CASSRAGGLNTEAFF. CDR3 nucleotide sequence: TGCGCCAGCAGCCGGGCTGGAGGGTTGAACACTGAAGCTTTCTTT.

The chain recombines TRBV4-3 with TRBJ2-3, with a possible D match to TRBD1 (6 bases). Trimming removed 4 bases from V and 0 bases from J, with 11 bases in between. The length of the CDR3 is 15 residues. CDR1 and CDR2 from the germline V gene are LGHNA and YSLEER. The CDR3 sequence: CASSRGQPSTDTQYF. CDR3 in DNA: TGCGCCAGCAGCCGCGGACAGCCTAGCACAGATACGCAGTATTTT.

The chain carries TRBV28 and TRBJ2-7; D is tentatively TRBD1 or TRBD2 (6 bases each). Germline CDR1 and CDR2: MDHEN and SYDVKM. CDR3 length: 13 residues. Between the trimmed V and J ends, which lost 6 bases and 2 bases, there was a span of 11 bases. The CDR3 sequence is CASRRDNTYEQYF. CDR3 bases: TGTGCCAGCAGGCGGGACAATACCTACGAGCAGTACTTC.

The chain couples TRBV10-3 to TRBJ2-6, with TRBD1 matching over 7 bases. With 9 bases clipped from V and 2 bases from J, the junction kept 7 bases outside the gene matches. This CDR3 region has 15 residues. Germline-derived CDR1 and CDR2 are ENHRY and SYGVKD. In DNA form, the CDR3 reads TGTGCCATATCCTTAGGACAGGCTGGGGCCAACGTCCTGACTTTC. This translates into CAISLGQAGANVLTF.

This chain uses TRBV4-1 with TRBJ1-1, with D unresolved. Looked up from germline, CDR1 is MGHRA and CDR2 is YSYEKL. The CDR3 covers 16 residues. V was cut by 1 base and J by 1 base, with 13 bases left in between. The CDR3 here is CASSQASPRGNTEAFF. The CDR3 DNA reads as TGCGCCAGCAGCCAAGCGTCCCCTCGGGGGAACACTGAAGCTTTCTTT.